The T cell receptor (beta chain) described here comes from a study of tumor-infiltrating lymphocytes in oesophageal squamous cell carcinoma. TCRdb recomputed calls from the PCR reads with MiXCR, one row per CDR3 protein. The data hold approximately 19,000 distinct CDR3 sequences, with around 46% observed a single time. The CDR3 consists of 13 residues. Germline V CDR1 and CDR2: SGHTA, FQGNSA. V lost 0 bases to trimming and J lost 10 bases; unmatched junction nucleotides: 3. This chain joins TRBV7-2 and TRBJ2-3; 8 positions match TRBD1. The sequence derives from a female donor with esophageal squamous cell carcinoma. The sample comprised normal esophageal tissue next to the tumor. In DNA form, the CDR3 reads TGTGCCAGCAGCTTAGCAGGACAGGGATCGCAGTATTTT. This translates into CASSLAGQGSQYF.